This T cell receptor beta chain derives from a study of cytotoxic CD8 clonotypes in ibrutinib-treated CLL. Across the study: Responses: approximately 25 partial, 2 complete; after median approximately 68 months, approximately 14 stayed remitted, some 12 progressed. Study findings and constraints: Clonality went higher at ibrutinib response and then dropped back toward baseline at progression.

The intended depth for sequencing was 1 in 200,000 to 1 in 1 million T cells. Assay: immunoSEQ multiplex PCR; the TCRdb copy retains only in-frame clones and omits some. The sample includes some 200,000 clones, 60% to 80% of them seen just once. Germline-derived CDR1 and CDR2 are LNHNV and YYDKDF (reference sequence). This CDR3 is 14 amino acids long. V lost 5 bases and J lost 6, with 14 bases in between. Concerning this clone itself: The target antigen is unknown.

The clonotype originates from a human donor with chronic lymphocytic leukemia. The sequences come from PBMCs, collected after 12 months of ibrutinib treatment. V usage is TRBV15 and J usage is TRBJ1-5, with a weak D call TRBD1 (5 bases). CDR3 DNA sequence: TGTGCCACCAGCGCGGGGTCTCAGGGTCAGCCCCAGCATTTT. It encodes CATSAGSQGQPQHF. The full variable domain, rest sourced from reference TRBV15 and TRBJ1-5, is DAMVIQNPRYQVTQFGKPVTLSCSQTLNHNVMYWYQQKSSQAPKLLFHYYDKDFNNEADTPDNFQSRRPNTSFCFLDIRSPGLGDTAMYLCATSAGSQGQPQHFGDGTRLSIL.